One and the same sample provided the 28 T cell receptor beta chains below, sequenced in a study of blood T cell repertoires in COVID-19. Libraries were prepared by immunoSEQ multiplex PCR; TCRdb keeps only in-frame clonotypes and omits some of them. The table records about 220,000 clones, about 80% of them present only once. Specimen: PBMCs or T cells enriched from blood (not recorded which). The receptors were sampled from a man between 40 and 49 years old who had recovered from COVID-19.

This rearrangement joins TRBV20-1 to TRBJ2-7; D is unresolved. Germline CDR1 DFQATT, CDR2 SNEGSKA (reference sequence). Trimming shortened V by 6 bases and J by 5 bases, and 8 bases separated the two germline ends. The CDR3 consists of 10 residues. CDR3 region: CSASQDEQYF. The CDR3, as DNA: TGCAGTGCCAGTCAGGACGAGCAGTACTTC.

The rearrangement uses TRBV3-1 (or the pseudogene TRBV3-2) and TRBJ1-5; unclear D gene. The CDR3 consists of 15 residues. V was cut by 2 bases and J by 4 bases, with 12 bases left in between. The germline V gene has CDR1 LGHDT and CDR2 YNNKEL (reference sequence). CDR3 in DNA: TGTGCCAGCAGCCAATCTCGGGAAAGGAATCAGCCCCAGCATTTT. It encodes CASSQSRERNQPQHF.

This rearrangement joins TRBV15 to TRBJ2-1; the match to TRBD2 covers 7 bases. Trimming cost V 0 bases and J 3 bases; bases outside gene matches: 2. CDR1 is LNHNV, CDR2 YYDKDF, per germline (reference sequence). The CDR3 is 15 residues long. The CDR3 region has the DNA TGTGCCACCAGCAGAGAACGCGGGAGCTACAATGAGCAGTTCTTC. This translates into CATSRERGSYNEQFF.

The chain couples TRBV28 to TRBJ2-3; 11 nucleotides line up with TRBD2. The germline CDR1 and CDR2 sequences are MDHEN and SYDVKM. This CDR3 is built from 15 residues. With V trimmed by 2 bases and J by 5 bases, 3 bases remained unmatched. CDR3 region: CASSLPGLAGDTQYF. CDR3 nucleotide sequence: TGTGCCAGCAGTTTACCCGGACTAGCGGGAGATACGCAGTATTTT.

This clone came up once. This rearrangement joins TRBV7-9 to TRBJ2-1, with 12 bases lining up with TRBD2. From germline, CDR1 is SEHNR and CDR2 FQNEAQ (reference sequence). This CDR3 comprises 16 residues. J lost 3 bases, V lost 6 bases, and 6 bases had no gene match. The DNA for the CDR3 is TGTGCCAGCAGACCTGGACTAGCGGGATACTACAATGAGCAGTTCTTC. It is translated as CASRPGLAGYYNEQFF.

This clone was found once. This CDR3 is CASRGRESNQPQHF. CDR3 bases: TGTGCCAGCAGAGGCCGGGAGAGCAATCAGCCCCAGCATTTT. The chain is built from TRBV28 and TRBJ1-5; D gene ambiguous. CDR1 is MDHEN and CDR2 is SYDVKM in the germline V gene. Deletions cut 6 bases from V and 1 base from J, with 10 bases between. The CDR3 consists of 14 residues.

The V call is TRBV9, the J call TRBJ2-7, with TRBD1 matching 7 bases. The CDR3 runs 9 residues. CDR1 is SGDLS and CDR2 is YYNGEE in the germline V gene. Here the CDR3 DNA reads TGTGCCAGCAGCGTTCGACAGGGCGTC. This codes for CASSVRQGV.

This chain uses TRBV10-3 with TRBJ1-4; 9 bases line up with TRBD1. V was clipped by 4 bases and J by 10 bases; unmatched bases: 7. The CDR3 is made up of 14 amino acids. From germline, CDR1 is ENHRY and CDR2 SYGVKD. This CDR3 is CAISGTGVIGKLFF. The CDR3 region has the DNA TGTGCCATCAGTGGGACAGGGGTGATCGGAAAACTGTTTTTT.

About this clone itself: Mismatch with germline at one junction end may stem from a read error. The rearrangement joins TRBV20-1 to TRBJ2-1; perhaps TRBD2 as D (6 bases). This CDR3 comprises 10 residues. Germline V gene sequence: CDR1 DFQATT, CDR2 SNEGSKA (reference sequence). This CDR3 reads CSVPGTSMLF. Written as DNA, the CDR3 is TGCAGTGTACCAGGAACTAGCATGCTCTTC.

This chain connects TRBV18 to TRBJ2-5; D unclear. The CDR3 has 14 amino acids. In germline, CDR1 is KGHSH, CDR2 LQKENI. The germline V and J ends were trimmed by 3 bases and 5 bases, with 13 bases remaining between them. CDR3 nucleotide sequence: TGTGCCAGCTCACCGCCCGAGATTCGGGAGACCCAGTACTTC. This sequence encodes CASSPPEIRETQYF.

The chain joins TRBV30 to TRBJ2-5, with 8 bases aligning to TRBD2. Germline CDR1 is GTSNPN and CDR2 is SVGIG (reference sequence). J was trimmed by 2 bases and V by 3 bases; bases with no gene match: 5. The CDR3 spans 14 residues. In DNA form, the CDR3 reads TGTGCCTGGAGAAAGACTAGCGTACAAGAGACCCAGTACTTC. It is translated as CAWRKTSVQETQYF.

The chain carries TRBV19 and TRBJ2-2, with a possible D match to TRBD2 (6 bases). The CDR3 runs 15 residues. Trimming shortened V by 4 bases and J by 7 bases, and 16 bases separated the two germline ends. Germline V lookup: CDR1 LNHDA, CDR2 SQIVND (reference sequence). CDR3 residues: CASSKRTTLSGELFF. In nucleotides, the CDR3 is TGTGCCAGTAGTAAACGGACTACGCTGAGCGGGGAGCTGTTTTTT.

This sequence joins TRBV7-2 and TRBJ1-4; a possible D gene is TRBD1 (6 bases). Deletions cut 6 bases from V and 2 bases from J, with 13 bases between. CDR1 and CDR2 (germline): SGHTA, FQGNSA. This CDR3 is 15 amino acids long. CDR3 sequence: CASRAGVSTNEKLFF. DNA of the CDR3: TGTGCCAGCAGGGCAGGGGTGTCGACTAATGAAAAACTGTTTTTT.

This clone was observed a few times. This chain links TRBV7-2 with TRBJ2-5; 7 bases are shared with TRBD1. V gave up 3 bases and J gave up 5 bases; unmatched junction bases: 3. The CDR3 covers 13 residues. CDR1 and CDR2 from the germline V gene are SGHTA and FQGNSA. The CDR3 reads CASSFEQGETQYF. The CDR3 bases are TGTGCCAGCAGCTTCGAACAGGGGGAGACCCAGTACTTC.

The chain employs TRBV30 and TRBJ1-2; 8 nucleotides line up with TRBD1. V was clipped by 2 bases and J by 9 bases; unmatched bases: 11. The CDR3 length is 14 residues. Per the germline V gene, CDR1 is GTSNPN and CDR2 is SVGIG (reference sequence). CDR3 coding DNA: TGTGCCTGGAGTCGGGGACAGGCCTTAAGAAGCTACACCTTC. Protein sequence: CAWSRGQALRSYTF.

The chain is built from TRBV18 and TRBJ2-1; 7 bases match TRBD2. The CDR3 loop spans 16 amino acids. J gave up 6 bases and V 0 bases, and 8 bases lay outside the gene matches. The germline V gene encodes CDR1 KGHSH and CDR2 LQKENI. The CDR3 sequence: CASSPPGGRALNEQFF. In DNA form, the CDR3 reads TGTGCCAGCTCACCACCTGGAGGGAGGGCCCTCAATGAGCAGTTCTTC.

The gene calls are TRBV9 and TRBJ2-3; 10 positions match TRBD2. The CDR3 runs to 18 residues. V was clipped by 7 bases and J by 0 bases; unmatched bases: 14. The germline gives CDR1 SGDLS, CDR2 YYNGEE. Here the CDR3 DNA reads TGTGCCAGCGGGGCTAGCGGGGGAATCAGTCGGAGCACAGATACGCAGTATTTT. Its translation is CASGASGGISRSTDTQYF. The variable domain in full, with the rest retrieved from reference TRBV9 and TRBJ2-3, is DSGVTQTPKHLITATGQRVTLRCSPRSGDLSVYWYQQSLDQGLQFLIQYYNGEERAKGNILERFSAQQFPDLHSELNLSSLELGDSALYFCASGASGGISRSTDTQYFGPGTRLTVL.

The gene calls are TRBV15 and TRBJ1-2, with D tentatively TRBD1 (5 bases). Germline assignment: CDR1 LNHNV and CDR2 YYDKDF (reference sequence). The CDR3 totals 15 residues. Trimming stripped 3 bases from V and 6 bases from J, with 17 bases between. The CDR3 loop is CATSRELTGTNGYTF. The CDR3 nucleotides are TGTGCCACCAGCAGGGAGCTTACCGGGACTAATGGCTACACCTTC.

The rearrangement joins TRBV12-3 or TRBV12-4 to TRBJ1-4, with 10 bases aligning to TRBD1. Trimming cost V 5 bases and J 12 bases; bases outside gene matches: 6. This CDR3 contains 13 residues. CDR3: CASSGTGEGELFF. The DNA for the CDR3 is TGTGCCAGCAGTGGGACAGGGGAGGGAGAACTGTTTTTT.

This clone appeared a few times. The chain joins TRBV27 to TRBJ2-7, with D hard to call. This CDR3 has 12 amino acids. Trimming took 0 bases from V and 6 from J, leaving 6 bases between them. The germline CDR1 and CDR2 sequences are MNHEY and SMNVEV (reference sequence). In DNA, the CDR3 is TGTGCCAGCAGTTTATCTAGCTCCGAGCAGTACTTC. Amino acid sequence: CASSLSSSEQYF.

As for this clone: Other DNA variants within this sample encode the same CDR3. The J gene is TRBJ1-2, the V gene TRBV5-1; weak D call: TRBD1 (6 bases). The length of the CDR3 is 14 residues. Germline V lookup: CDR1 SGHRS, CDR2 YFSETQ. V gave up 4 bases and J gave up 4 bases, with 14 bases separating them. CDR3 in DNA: TGCGCCAGCAGCCCGATGACAGGAGGCTATGGCTACACCTTC. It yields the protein CASSPMTGGYGYTF.

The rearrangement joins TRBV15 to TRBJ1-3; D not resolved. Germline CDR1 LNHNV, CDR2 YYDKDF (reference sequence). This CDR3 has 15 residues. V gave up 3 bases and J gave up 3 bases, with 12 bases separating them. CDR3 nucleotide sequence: TGTGCCACCAGCAGTGGTCCGTTTAGTGGAAACACCATATATTTT. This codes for CATSSGPFSGNTIYF.

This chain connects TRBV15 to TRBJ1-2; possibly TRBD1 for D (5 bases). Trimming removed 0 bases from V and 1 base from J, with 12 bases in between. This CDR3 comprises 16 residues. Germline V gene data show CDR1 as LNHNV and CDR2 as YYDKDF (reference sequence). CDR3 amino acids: CATSRDGTGSNYGYTF. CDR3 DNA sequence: TGTGCCACCAGCAGAGATGGAACAGGCAGTAACTATGGCTACACCTTC. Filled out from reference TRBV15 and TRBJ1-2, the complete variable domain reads DAMVIQNPRYQVTQFGKPVTLSCSQTLNHNVMYWYQQKSSQAPKLLFHYYDKDFNNEADTPDNFQSRRPNTSFCFLDIRSPGLGDTAMYLCATSRDGTGSNYGYTFGSGTRLTVV.

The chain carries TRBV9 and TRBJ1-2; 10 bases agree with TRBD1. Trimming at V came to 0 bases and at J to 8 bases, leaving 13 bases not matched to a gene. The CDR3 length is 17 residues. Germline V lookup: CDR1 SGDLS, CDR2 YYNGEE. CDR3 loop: CASSVGDRGRDQWGYTF. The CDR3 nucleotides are TGTGCCAGCAGCGTAGGAGACAGGGGGCGTGACCAGTGGGGCTACACCTTC.

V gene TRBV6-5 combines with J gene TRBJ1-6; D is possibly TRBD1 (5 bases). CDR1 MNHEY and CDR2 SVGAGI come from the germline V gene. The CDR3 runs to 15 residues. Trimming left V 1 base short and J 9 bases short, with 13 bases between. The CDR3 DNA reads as TGTGCCAGCAGTTACTGGGGGGATCACAGTTCACCCCTCCACTTT. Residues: CASSYWGDHSSPLHF.

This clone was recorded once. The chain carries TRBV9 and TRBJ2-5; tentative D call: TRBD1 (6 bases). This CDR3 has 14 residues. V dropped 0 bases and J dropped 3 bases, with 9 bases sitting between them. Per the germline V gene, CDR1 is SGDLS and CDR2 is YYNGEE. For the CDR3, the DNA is TGTGCCAGCAGCGTAGACAGGGCGGAAGAGACCCAGTACTTC. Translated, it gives CASSVDRAEETQYF.

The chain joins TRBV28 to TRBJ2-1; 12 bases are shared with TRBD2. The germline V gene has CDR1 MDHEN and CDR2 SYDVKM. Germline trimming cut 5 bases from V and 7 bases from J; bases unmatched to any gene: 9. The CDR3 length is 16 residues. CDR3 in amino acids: CASSPSLAGGPNEQFF. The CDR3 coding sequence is TGTGCCAGCAGTCCCTCCCTAGCGGGAGGGCCAAATGAGCAGTTCTTC.

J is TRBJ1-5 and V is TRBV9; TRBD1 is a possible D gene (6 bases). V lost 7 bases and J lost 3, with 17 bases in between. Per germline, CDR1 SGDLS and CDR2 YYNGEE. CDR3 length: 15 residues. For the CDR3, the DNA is TGTGCCAGCCGCGCGGGGGGGGGCGCCAATCAGCCCCAGCATTTT. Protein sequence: CASRAGGGANQPQHF.